This T cell receptor (beta chain) derives from a study of OX40 agonist ivuxolimab in advanced cancers. Study information: Participants could have had prior anti-PD-1, anti-PD-L1 or anti-CTLA-4 therapy, and about 40% had some. General study points: Clonal expansion in partial responders at 0.1-3.0 mg/kg ranked among the lowest. Antigen targets of the expanded peripheral T cells went undetermined.

Some clones are missing from TCRdb's copy, which holds only in-frame ones; the method was immunoSEQ multiplex PCR. The table records about 63,000 clones, roughly nine tenths of them present only once. The CDR3 loop spans 15 amino acids. CDR1 MNHEY and CDR2 SMNVEV come from the germline V gene (reference sequence). V shed 5 bases and J 6 bases; nucleotides not matched to a gene: 10. Worth noting for this clone: What it recognizes is unknown.

V and J are TRBV27 and TRBJ2-3; TRBD1 matches 8 bases. This clonotype was sampled from an adult with an advanced solid tumor such as melanoma, head and neck, liver or kidney cancer. The sequencing used CD4+ or CD8+ T cells sorted from blood, collected in a trial of the OX40 agonist ivuxolimab. The CDR3 region is CASSNPDRVSDTQYF. DNA of the CDR3: TGTGCCAGCAGTAACCCGGACAGGGTATCGGATACGCAGTATTTT.